Listed below are T cell receptor beta chains from one sample, sequenced in a study of vaccination and CD4 T cells after COVID-19. These receptors' targets are unknown. TCRdb reprocessed the PCR reads with MiXCR, giving one entry per CDR3 protein. The sample consists of around 20,000 distinct CDR3 sequences, roughly 58% of them appearing once. The sample consisted of CD4+ T cells from blood, cultured in vitro, taken before SARS-CoV-2 vaccination. These receptors all stem from a human donor who had recovered from COVID-19. Each CDR3 is given with its conserved first and last residue. A D gene is named only where the DNA matches it firmly. Not every row has a clone size; where given, it reads once, few, many or a size class.

d_gene	v_gene	j_gene	abundance	CDR3aa	CDR3nt
-	TRBV12-3/TRBV12-4	TRBJ1-2	few	CASTGGYGYTF	TGTGCCAGCACAGGCGGCTATGGCTACACCTTC
-	TRBV20-1	TRBJ2-5	-	CSASRTNKETQYF	TGCAGTGCTAGTAGGACTAACAAAGAGACCCAGTACTTC
TRBD1	TRBV20-1	TRBJ1-2	-	CSARDHETGAGYTF	TGCAGTGCTAGAGATCACGAGACAGGGGCCGGCTACACCTTC
TRBD1	TRBV27	TRBJ1-2	-	CASSLKGAGYGYTF	TGTGCCAGCAGTTTAAAGGGGGCGGGCTATGGCTACACCTTC
-	TRBV6-2/TRBV6-3	TRBJ2-5	-	CASNEGEVETQYF	TGTGCCAGCAACGAGGGAGAGGTGGAGACCCAGTACTTC
-	TRBV24-1	TRBJ2-5	-	CATSDLGQETQYF	TGTGCCACCAGTGATCTGGGGCAAGAGACCCAGTACTTC
-	TRBV28	TRBJ1-6	-	CASSPSFNSPLHF	TGTGCCAGCAGTCCCTCCTTTAATTCACCCCTCCACTTT
-	TRBV7-6	TRBJ1-5	-	CASSKCEGHWRRSNQPQHF	TGTGCCAGCAGCAAATGTGAGGGTCATTGGCGGCGTAGCAATCAGCCCCAGCATTTT
TRBD2	TRBV7-9	TRBJ2-1	-	CASSLSGGSSYNEQFF	TGTGCCAGCAGCTTATCCGGCGGGAGTTCGTACAATGAGCAGTTCTTC
TRBD2	TRBV10-3	TRBJ2-3	-	CAISGTGTSTDTQYF	TGTGCCATCAGTGGGACCGGGACTAGTACTGATACGCAGTATTTT
-	TRBV20-1	TRBJ1-5	-	CSARATAGGNQPQHF	TGCAGTGCTAGAGCCACCGCGGGGGGCAATCAGCCCCAGCATTTT
-	TRBV7-9	TRBJ2-3	-	CASSLAGADTQYF	TGTGCCAGCAGCTTAGCAGGGGCAGATACGCAGTATTTT
TRBD1	TRBV6-1	TRBJ1-6	-	CASTRQGLGSPLHF	TGTGCCAGCACACGACAGGGTCTTGGTTCACCCCTCCACTTT
TRBD1	TRBV6-1	TRBJ1-5	few	CASSQGASQPQHF	TGTGCCAGTTCACAGGGGGCGAGTCAGCCCCAGCATTTT
-	TRBV7-9	TRBJ2-2	-	CASSLEGVGGELFF	TGTGCCAGCAGCTTAGAAGGAGTCGGCGGGGAGCTGTTTTTT
TRBD2	TRBV20-1	TRBJ2-7	once	CSAEGLAGVWEQYF	TGCAGTGCTGAGGGACTAGCGGGTGTATGGGAGCAGTACTTC
-	TRBV6-1	TRBJ1-5	-	CASSEALTGFTGGNQPQHF	TGTGCCAGCAGTGAAGCGCTGACAGGATTTACGGGCGGCAATCAGCCCCAGCATTTT
-	TRBV7-8	TRBJ2-3	once	CASSTERQTTTDTQYF	TGTGCCAGCAGCACGGAGCGCCAGACTACCACAGATACGCAGTATTTT
-	TRBV2	TRBJ1-1	few	CASSQNLGPGNTEAFF	TGTGCCAGCAGCCAAAACCTGGGTCCAGGCAACACTGAAGCTTTCTTT
TRBD2	TRBV29-1	TRBJ2-7	-	CSVEAGEGYEQYF	TGCAGCGTGGAAGCGGGAGAGGGCTACGAGCAGTACTTC
-	TRBV19	TRBJ2-3	few	CASSTSRRGTQYF	TGTGCCAGTAGTACCTCCCGGAGGGGGACGCAGTATTTT